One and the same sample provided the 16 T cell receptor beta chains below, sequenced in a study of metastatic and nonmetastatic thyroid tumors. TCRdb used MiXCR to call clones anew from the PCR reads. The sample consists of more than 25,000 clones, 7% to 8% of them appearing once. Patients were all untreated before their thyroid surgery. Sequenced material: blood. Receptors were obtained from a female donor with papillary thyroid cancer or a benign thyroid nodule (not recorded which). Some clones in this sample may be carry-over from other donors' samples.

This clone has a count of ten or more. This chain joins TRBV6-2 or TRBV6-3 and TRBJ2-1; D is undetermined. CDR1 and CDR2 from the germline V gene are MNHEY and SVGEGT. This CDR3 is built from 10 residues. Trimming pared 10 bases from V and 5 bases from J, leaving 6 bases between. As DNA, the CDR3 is TGTGCCACCTACGACAATGAGCAGTTCTTC. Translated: CATYDNEQFF.

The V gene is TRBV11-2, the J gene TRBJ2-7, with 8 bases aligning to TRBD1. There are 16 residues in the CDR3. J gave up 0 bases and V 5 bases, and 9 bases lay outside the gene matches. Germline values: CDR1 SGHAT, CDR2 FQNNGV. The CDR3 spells CASSPRSDRVSYEQYF. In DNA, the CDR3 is TGTGCCAGCAGCCCCCGCTCGGACAGGGTCTCCTACGAGCAGTACTTC. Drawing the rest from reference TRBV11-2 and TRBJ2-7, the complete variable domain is EAGVAQSPRYKIIEKRQSVAFWCNPISGHATLYWYQQILGQGPKLLIQFQNNGVVDDSQLPKDRFSAERLKGVDSTLKIQPAKLEDSAVYLCASSPRSDRVSYEQYFGPGTRLTVT.

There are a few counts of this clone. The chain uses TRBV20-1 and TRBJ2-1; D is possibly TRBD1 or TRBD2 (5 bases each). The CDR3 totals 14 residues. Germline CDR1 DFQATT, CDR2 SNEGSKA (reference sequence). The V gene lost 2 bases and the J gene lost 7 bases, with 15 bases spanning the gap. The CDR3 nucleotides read TGCAGTGCTAGACGGGGCGAAACTCGGAATGAGCAGTTCTTC. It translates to CSARRGETRNEQFF.

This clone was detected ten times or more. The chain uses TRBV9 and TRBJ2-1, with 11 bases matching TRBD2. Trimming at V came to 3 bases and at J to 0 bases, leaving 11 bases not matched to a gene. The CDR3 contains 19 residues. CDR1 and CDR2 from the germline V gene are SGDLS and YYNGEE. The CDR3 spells CASSAGTSGWESSYNEQFF. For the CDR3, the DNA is TGTGCCAGCAGCGCCGGGACTAGCGGTTGGGAAAGCTCCTACAATGAGCAGTTCTTC.

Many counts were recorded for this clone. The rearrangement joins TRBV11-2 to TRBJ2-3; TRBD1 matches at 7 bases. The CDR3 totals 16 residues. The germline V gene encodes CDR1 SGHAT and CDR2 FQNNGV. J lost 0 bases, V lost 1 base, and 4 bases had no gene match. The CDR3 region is CASSLGTGVSTDTQYF. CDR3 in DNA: TGTGCCAGCAGCTTAGGGACAGGAGTTAGCACAGATACGCAGTATTTT.

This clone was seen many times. CDR3 sequence (DNA): TGCGCCAGCAGTGAGTCACAGGGAATCGGCTATGGCTACACCTTC. Amino acids: CASSESQGIGYGYTF. The chain couples TRBV10-2 to TRBJ1-2; D might be TRBD1 (6 bases). CDR3 length equals 15 residues. The V gene lost 0 bases and the J gene lost 4 bases, with 12 bases spanning the gap. Germline loops: CDR1 WSHSY, CDR2 SAAADI.

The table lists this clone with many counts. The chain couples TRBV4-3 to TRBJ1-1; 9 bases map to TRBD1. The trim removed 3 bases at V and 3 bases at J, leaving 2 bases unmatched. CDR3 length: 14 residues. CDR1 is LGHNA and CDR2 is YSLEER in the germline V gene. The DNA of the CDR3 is TGCGCCAGCAGCCAGCGGACAGGGGACACTGAAGCTTTCTTT. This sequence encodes CASSQRTGDTEAFF.

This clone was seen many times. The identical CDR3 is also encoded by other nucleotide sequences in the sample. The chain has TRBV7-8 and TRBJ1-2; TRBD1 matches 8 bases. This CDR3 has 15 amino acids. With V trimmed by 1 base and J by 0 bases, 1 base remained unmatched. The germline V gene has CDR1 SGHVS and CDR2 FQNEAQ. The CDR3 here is CASSLGTGPNYGYTF. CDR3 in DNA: TGTGCCAGCAGCTTAGGGACAGGGCCTAACTATGGCTACACCTTC.

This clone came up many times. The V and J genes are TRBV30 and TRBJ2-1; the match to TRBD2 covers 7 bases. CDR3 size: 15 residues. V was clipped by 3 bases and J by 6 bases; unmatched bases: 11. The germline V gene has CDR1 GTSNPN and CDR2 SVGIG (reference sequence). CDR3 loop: CAWRGLEGNRNEQFF. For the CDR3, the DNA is TGTGCCTGGAGAGGACTAGAGGGAAATCGCAATGAGCAGTTCTTC. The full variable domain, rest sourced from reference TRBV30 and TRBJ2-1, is SQTIHQWPATLVQPVGSPLSLECTVEGTSNPNLYWYRQAAGRGLQLLFYSVGIGQISSEVPQNLSASRPQDRQFILSSKKLLLSDSGFYLCAWRGLEGNRNEQFFGPGTRLTVL.

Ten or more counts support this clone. Here the CDR3 reads CASSIIRGLQETQYF. The CDR3 coding sequence is TGCGCCAGCAGCATCATCCGGGGCCTCCAAGAGACCCAGTACTTC. The chain links TRBV5-1 to TRBJ2-5; D could derive from TRBD1 or TRBD2 (5 bases each). The CDR3 spans 15 residues. Germline V lookup: CDR1 SGHRS, CDR2 YFSETQ. The V and J ends lost 4 bases and 1 base respectively, with 14 bases between them.

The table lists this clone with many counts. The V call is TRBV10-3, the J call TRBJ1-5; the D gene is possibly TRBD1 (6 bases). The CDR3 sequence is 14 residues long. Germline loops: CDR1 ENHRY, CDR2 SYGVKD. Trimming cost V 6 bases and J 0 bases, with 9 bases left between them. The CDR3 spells CAIRKDSSNQPQHF. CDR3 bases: TGTGCCATCAGAAAGGACAGTAGCAATCAGCCCCAGCATTTT.

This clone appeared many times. The DNA of the CDR3 is TGTGCCAGCACCACATTCTGGGACAGGGCTAATGGAGGTGAGCAGTTCTTC. Its protein is CASTTFWDRANGGEQFF. The V call is TRBV12-3 or TRBV12-4, the J call TRBJ2-1, with 9 bases matching TRBD1. The CDR3 runs 17 residues. J was trimmed by 9 bases and V by 7 bases; bases with no gene match: 19.

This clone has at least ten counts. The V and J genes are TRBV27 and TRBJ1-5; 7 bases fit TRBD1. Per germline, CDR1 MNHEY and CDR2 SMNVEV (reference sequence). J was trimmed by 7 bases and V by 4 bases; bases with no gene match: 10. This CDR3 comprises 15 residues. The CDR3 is CASSSRQGDGQPQHF. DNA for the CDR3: TGTGCCAGCAGTTCCCGACAGGGAGATGGACAGCCCCAGCATTTT.

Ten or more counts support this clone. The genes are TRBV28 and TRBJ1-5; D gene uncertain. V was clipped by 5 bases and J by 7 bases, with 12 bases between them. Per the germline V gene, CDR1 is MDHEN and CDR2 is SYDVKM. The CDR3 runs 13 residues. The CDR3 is CASSPDRRQPQHF. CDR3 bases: TGTGCCAGCAGTCCGGACCGACGACAGCCCCAGCATTTT.

The CDR3 DNA reads TGCAGTGCTAGAGATAGGGCAGGGCCTCGGCAATCCTATGGCTACACCTTC. This sequence encodes CSARDRAGPRQSYGYTF. The genes are TRBV20-1 and TRBJ1-2; the D gene is possibly TRBD1 (5 bases). CDR1 is DFQATT and CDR2 is SNEGSKA in the germline V gene (reference sequence). The length of the CDR3 is 17 residues. V lost 0 bases to trimming and J lost 4 bases, with 21 bases between them.

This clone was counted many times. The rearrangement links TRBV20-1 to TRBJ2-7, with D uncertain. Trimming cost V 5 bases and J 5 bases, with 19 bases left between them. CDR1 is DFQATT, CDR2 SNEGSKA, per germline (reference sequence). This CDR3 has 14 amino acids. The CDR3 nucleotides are TGCAGTGCTCTCTCCCTAGAAGCGATCAACGAGCAGTACTTC. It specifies CSALSLEAINEQYF.